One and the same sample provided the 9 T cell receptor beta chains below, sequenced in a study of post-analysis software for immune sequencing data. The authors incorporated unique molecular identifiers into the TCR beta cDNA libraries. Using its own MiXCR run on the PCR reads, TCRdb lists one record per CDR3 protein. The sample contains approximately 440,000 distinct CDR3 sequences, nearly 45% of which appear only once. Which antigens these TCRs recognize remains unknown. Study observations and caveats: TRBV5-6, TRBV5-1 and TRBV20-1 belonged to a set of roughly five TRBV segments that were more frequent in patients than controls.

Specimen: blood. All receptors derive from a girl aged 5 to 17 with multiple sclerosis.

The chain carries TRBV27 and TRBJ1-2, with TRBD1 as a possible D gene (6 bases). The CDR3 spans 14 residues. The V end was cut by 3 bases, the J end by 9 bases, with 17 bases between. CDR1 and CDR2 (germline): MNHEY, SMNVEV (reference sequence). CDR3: CASSFLQGGDRYTF. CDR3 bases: TGTGCCAGCAGTTTCCTACAGGGAGGGGATCGCTACACCTTC.

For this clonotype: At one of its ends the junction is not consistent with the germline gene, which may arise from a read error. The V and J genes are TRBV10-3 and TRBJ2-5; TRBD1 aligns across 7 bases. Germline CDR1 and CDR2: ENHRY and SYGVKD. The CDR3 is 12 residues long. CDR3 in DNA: TGTACCATCAGTACAGGGGACGAGACCCAGTACTTC. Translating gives CTISTGDETQYF.

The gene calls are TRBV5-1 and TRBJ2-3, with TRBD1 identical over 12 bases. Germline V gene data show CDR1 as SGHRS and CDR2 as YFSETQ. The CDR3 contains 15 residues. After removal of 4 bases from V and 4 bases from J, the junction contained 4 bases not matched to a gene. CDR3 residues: CASSQGTGGPDTQYF. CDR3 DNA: TGCGCCAGCAGCCAAGGGACAGGGGGCCCAGATACGCAGTATTTT.

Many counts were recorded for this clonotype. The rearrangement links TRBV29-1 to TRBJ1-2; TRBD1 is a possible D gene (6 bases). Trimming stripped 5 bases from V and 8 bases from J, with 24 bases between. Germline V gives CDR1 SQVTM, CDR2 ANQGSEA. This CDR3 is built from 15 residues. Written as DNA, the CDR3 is TGCAGCGTTCGACCCACCCTTAGGGGGGCTGGGGGCTACACCTTC. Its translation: CSVRPTLRGAGGYTF.

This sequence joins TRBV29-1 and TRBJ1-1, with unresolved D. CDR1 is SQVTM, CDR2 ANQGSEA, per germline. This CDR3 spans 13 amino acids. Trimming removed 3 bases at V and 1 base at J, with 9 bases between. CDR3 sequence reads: CSVDRFGNTEAFF. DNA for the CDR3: TGCAGCGTTGACAGGTTCGGGAACACTGAAGCTTTCTTT. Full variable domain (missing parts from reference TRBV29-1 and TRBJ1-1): SAVISQKPSRDICQRGTSLTIQCQVDSQVTMMFWYRQQPGQSLTLIATANQGSEATYESGFVIDKFPISRPNLTFSTLTVSNMSPEDSSIYLCSVDRFGNTEAFFGQGTRLTVV.

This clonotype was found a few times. The CDR3 region is CASSVLAGDDYEQYF. DNA for the CDR3: TGTGCCAGCAGCGTGCTAGCGGGAGACGATTACGAGCAGTACTTC. The rearrangement links TRBV7-2 to TRBJ2-7; TRBD2 matches 10 bases. V trimming: 5 bases; J trimming: 4 bases; junction bases outside the gene matches: 8. This CDR3 has 15 amino acids. CDR1 is SGHTA and CDR2 is FQGNSA in the germline V gene.

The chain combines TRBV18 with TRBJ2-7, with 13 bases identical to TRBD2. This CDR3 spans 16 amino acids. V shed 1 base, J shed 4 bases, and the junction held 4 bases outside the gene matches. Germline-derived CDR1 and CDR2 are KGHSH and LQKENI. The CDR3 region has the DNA TGTGCCAGCTCACCACGGACTAGCGGGAGTGTATACGAGCAGTACTTC. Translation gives CASSPRTSGSVYEQYF.

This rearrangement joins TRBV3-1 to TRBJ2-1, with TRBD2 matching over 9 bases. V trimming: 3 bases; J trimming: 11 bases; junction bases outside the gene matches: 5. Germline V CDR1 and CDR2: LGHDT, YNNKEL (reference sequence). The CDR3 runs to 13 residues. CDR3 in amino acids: CASSHSPSGKQFF. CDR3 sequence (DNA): TGTGCCAGCAGCCATTCGCCTAGCGGGAAGCAGTTCTTC.

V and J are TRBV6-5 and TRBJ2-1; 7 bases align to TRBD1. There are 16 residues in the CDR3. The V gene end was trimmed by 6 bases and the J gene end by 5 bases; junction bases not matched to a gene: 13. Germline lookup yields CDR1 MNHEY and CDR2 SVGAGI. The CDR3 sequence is CASRWGDRVFNNEQFF. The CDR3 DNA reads TGTGCCAGCAGATGGGGAGACAGGGTCTTCAACAATGAGCAGTTCTTC.